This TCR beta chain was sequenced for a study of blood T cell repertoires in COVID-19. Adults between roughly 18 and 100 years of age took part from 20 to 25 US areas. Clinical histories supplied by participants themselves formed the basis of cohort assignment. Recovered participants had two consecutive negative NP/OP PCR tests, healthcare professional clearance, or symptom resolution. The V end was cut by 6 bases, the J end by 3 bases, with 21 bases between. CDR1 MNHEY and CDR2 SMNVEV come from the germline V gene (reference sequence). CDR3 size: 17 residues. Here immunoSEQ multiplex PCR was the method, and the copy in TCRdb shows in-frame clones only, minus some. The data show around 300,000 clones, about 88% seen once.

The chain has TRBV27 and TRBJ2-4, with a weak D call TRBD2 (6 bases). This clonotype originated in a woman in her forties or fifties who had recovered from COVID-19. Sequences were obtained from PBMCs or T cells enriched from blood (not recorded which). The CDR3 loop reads CASRPAPGGAGKNIQYF. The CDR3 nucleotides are TGTGCCAGCAGGCCCGCCCCCGGGGGAGCGGGCAAAAACATTCAGTACTTC.